The entry below gives a single TCR beta chain sequence along with its context. This clonotype appeared a single time. The specificity of this receptor is unknown. The sample holds no much larger clone one base away, and base qualities are not on file. One read is thin evidence. These data originate in a study of CD8 T cells in Susac syndrome (dated by TCRdb to between 2018 and 2021). Regarding the research as a whole: The study used repertoire sequencing to test whether antigen drove CD8+ T cell activation and differentiation in Susac syndrome. The study compared CD8+ T cell repertoire clonality among 12 healthy donors, about 14 Susac syndrome patients and fewer than 19 multiple sclerosis patients.

Peripheral blood CD8+ and CD4+ T cells from healthy donors, Susac syndrome patients and multiple sclerosis patients were profiled by high-throughput TCR beta sequencing. The multiple sclerosis controls were treatment-naive patients who had stable or active relapsing-remitting disease and met the revised McDonald criteria. Bulk CD8+ and CD4+ T cells were purified magnetically by negative isolation, whereas CD8+ TEMRA cells were enriched by FACS. Blood was collected in EDTA tubes and processed within 24 hours, with PBMCs isolated through density gradient centrifugation. PBMCs destined for TCR sequencing were cryopreserved in liquid nitrogen and later thawed in a 37 °C water bath. The sorted or isolated CD4+, CD8+ and CD8+ TEMRA cells reached a purity of at least 90%. RNA was extracted using the RNeasy kit, and roughly 0.5 to 1 ug of the RNA was reverse transcribed with random hexamers. The immunoSEQ multiplex PCR assay, which covers 54 Vbeta and 13 Jbeta segments, was used to amplify TCR beta CDR3 regions. PCR amplification bias was corrected using a synthetic template baseline for primer optimization and computational correction. The paper's processing steps were these. Reads were assigned to V, D and J genes according to IMGT and analyzed in immunoSEQ Analyzer, with only productive sequences retained. To calculate clonality, Shannon entropy was normalized by log2 of the number of productive unique sequences and then subtracted from one. For each patient and control, public and private clones were evaluated among the 100 most prevalent clones. Clones were defined as Susac-specific if absent from the healthy and MS cohorts, from 1052 published viral clones and from other ImmuneACCESS disease sequences. TCRdb reprocessed the public reads (quality trimming at Q25 with fastp, clone calling with MiXCR) and kept in-frame beta chains. CDR3 protein sequences are deduplicated, and each keeps its most common genes and DNA. The V and J calls shown here were made by TCRdb, not taken from the authors' results. The sample table contains about 130,000 distinct CDR3 sequences; only one count was recorded for 90% to 95% of them. 0.24% of the sample is in the top ten clones.

The CDR3 starts with the cysteine, ends with the phenylalanine, and has 15 residues. Solely the CDR3 DNA is kept, with 45 bases framed from the first base. From a lookup of the germline V gene, CDR1 and CDR2 are SGHVS and FNYEAQ. Relative to germline, V is 1 base shorter and J is 0 bases shorter, with 8 bases between their ends. What the authors observed across the whole study: The number of individuals in the TCR sequencing and HLA analysis was recognized as being relatively small.

This receptor chain uses TRBV7-6 and TRBJ2-3; the D region possibly corresponds to TRBD2 (5 bases align). The sequencing sample was made of CD8+ T cells from PBMCs. This clonotype was obtained from a human donor with multiple sclerosis. At the DNA level, the sequence is TGTGCCAGCAGCTTAGGGCGGACTAGCACAGATACGCAGTATTTT. Translated, it reads CASSLGRTSTDTQYF.